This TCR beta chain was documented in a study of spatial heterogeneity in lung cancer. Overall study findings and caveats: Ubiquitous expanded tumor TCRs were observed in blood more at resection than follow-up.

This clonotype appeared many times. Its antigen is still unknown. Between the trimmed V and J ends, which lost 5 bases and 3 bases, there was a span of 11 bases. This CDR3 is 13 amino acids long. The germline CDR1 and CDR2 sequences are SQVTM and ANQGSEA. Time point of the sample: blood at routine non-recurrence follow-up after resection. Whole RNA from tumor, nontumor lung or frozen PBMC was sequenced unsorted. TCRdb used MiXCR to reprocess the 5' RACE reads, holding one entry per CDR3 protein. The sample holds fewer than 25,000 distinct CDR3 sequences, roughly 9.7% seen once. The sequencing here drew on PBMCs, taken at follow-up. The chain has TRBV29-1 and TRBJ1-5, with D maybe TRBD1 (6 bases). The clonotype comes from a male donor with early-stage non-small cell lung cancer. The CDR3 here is CSVQTGTNQPQHF. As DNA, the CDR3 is TGCAGCGTTCAGACAGGTACCAATCAGCCCCAGCATTTT.